These T cell receptor beta chains were read from a single sample in a study of blood T cell repertoires in COVID-19. Using immunoSEQ multiplex PCR, the repertoire was profiled, and TCRdb retains in-frame clones only, with some absent. The sample lists 130,000 to 150,000 clones; about 79% were seen once. The sequencing input was peripheral blood. These receptors all come from an elderly woman with acute or convalescent COVID-19. The CDR3 runs from the conserved cysteine through the conserved F or W. A D gene is named only where the DNA matches it firmly. Clone sizes are given selectively: once, few, many, or a class where the clone is expanded.

NA,TRBV6-6,TRBD1,TRBJ1-2,CASSYVVGQGARGYTF,TGTGCCAGCAGTTACGTTGTCGGACAGGGGGCAAGAGGCTACACCTTC
few,TRBV20-1,TRBD1,TRBJ1-2,CSAGTGYGYTF,TGCAGTGCAGGGACAGGGTATGGCTACACCTTC
NA,TRBV18,TRBD2,TRBJ2-2,CASSPPNGRALSGGQTGELFF,TGTGCCAGCTCACCACCTAACGGACGAGCTCTGTCGGGGGGGCAGACCGGGGAGCTGTTTTTT
NA,TRBV5-1,NA,TRBJ1-2,CASSGGQSSIYGYTF,TGCGCCAGCAGCGGTGGACAGTCTAGTATCTATGGCTACACCTTC
once,TRBV7-2,TRBD1,TRBJ1-5,CASSYRGDQPQHF,TGTGCCAGCAGCTACAGGGGAGATCAGCCCCAGCATTTT
NA,TRBV5-5,TRBD1,TRBJ2-1,CASSFDRVGDEQFF,TGTGCCAGCAGCTTTGACAGGGTTGGCGATGAGCAGTTCTTC
few,TRBV7-2,TRBD1,TRBJ1-2,CASSLGDRGYGYTF,TGTGCCAGCAGCTTAGGGGACAGAGGCTATGGCTACACCTTC
NA,TRBV29-1,NA,TRBJ1-6,CSVGAGVNSPLHF,TGCAGCGTTGGGGCAGGGGTGAATTCACCCCTCCACTTT
NA,TRBV6-1,NA,TRBJ1-5,CASSGQGGLMVGPQHF,TGTGCCAGCAGTGGGCAGGGAGGGCTGATGGTAGGGCCCCAGCATTTT
once,TRBV5-1,NA,TRBJ1-1,CASSLERGNTEAFF,TGCGCCAGCAGCTTGGAAAGGGGGAACACTGAAGCTTTCTTT
NA,TRBV4-2,NA,TRBJ2-5,CASSQGQKETQYF,TGTGCCAGCAGCCAAGGACAGAAAGAGACCCAGTACTTC
NA,TRBV6-2/TRBV6-3,NA,TRBJ2-3,CASSTGLVSATQYF,TGTGCCAGCAGCACAGGGCTAGTGAGTGCTACGCAGTATTTT
NA,TRBV29-1,NA,TRBJ2-7,CSVAGSSYEQYF,TGCAGCGTCGCAGGGTCTTCCTACGAGCAGTACTTC
NA,TRBV2,TRBD2,TRBJ2-1,CASIRGRGYNSEQFF,TGTGCCAGCATTCGCGGGCGGGGGTACAATAGTGAGCAGTTCTTC
NA,TRBV6-5,NA,TRBJ1-2,CASSFTARGGYTF,TGTGCCAGCAGTTTTACGGCCCGGGGTGGCTACACCTTC
NA,TRBV29-1,TRBD1,TRBJ2-5,CSADRGRRETQYF,TGCAGCGCCGACAGGGGGCGCCGGGAGACCCAGTACTTC
NA,TRBV18,TRBD1,TRBJ1-1,CASSPSSGGQTEAFF,TGTGCCAGCTCACCATCGTCAGGGGGCCAAACTGAAGCTTTCTTT
NA,TRBV4-3,NA,TRBJ2-2,CASSQVASHTGELFF,TGCGCCAGCAGCCAAGTCGCGAGTCACACCGGGGAGCTGTTTTTT
NA,TRBV28,NA,TRBJ1-2,CASSTGLIGYTF,TGTGCCAGCAGTACTGGACTTATTGGCTACACCTTC
NA,TRBV4-3,NA,TRBJ2-2,CASSQGTGLTGELFF,TGCGCCAGCAGCCAAGGCACAGGGCTCACCGGGGAGCTGTTTTTT
few,TRBV3-1/TRBV3-2,NA,TRBJ1-1,CASSQDRRDAFF,TGTGCCAGCAGCCAAGATAGGAGAGACGCTTTCTTT
NA,TRBV6-5,TRBD1,TRBJ1-2,CASSSDRVGYGYTF,TGTGCCAGCAGCAGTGACAGGGTCGGGTATGGCTACACCTTC
NA,TRBV19,TRBD2,TRBJ2-5,CASSIDGGGQETQYF,TGTGCCAGTAGTATAGACGGGGGAGGGCAAGAGACCCAGTACTTC
NA,TRBV7-8,NA,TRBJ1-2,CASSAYSDYGYTF,TGTGCCAGCAGCGCTTACAGTGACTATGGCTACACCTTC
few,TRBV18,TRBD1,TRBJ1-3,CASSPLIAGGITGNTIYF,TGTGCCAGCTCACCACTAATCGCAGGGGGAATAACTGGAAACACCATATATTTT
once,TRBV7-2,NA,TRBJ1-5,CASSLNGGHQPQHF,TGTGCCAGCAGCTTGAACGGGGGGCACCAGCCCCAGCATTTT
many,TRBV19,NA,TRBJ2-2,CATQKGANTGELFF,TGTGCCACCCAGAAAGGGGCGAACACCGGGGAGCTGTTTTTT
NA,TRBV2,NA,TRBJ1-2,CASSPGEADGYTF,TGTGCCAGCAGTCCCGGGGAGGCTGATGGCTACACCTTC
NA,TRBV6-5,NA,TRBJ1-5,CASSQEGGQPQHF,TGTGCCAGCAGTCAGGAGGGCGGCCAGCCCCAGCATTTT
NA,TRBV9,TRBD1,TRBJ1-6,CASRDQGAVHSPLHF,TGTGCCAGCAGGGACCAGGGGGCTGTCCATTCACCCCTCCACTTT
NA,TRBV6-2/TRBV6-3,NA,TRBJ2-7,CASSYSREQYF,TGTGCCAGCAGTTACTCGCGGGAGCAGTACTTC
NA,TRBV2,NA,TRBJ1-1,CASSAFTEAFF,TGTGCCAGCAGTGCTTTCACTGAAGCTTTCTTT
NA,TRBV9,TRBD1,TRBJ2-1,CASSTSGTEYNEQFF,TGTGCCAGCAGCACCAGTGGGACAGAATACAATGAGCAGTTCTTC
NA,TRBV24-1,NA,TRBJ2-1,CATSEPVYNEQFF,TGTGCCACCAGTGAGCCGGTGTACAATGAGCAGTTCTTC
NA,TRBV5-1,TRBD1,TRBJ1-1,CASSYRGDTEAFF,TGCGCCAGCAGCTACAGGGGGGACACTGAAGCTTTCTTT
NA,TRBV11-2,NA,TRBJ1-3,CASSPSSGNTIYF,TGTGCCAGCAGCCCGTCGTCTGGAAACACCATATATTTT
NA,TRBV27,NA,TRBJ1-1,CASKWGSLNTEAFF,TGTGCCAGCAAATGGGGCTCCCTGAACACTGAAGCTTTCTTT
NA,TRBV9,TRBD1,TRBJ1-1,CASSPGTGMTEAFF,TGTGCCAGCAGCCCGGGGACAGGGATGACTGAAGCTTTCTTT
NA,TRBV4-1,TRBD1,TRBJ1-5,CASSQTDRDRQPQHF,TGCGCCAGCAGCCAAACCGACAGGGATCGTCAGCCCCAGCATTTT
NA,TRBV4-3,NA,TRBJ1-6,CASSREDNSPLHF,TGCGCCAGCAGCCGCGAAGATAATTCACCCCTCCACTTT
NA,TRBV6-1,TRBD2,TRBJ2-3,CASSDWAGGLSTDTQYF,TGTGCCAGCAGTGACTGGGCGGGGGGCCTTAGCACAGATACGCAGTATTTT
NA,TRBV7-8,TRBD1,TRBJ1-2,CASSLRGQVANYGYTF,TGTGCCAGCAGCTTACGAGGACAGGTAGCTAACTATGGCTACACCTTC
NA,TRBV4-3,NA,TRBJ1-2,CASSQGDTGRRSYTF,TGCGCCAGCAGCCAGGGGGATACAGGGCGTAGAAGCTACACCTTC
NA,TRBV19,NA,TRBJ1-5,CASSTKISQPQHF,TGTGCCAGTAGTACGAAAATTAGTCAGCCCCAGCATTTT
NA,TRBV4-1,NA,TRBJ2-2,CASRGSGELFF,TGCGCCAGCCGCGGCTCCGGGGAGCTGTTTTTT
NA,TRBV7-9,TRBD1,TRBJ1-1,CASSLRGWGDRGGGEAFF,TGTGCCAGCAGCTTAAGAGGTTGGGGGGACAGGGGAGGTGGTGAAGCTTTCTTT
NA,TRBV18,TRBD1,TRBJ1-3,CASSPDRAGNTIYF,TGTGCCAGCTCACCAGACAGGGCTGGAAACACCATATATTTT
NA,TRBV4-1,NA,TRBJ1-4,CASSQEQSPLFF,TGCGCCAGCAGCCAAGAACAGTCCCCTCTGTTTTTT
NA,TRBV7-6,TRBD1,TRBJ1-4,CASSLNLGTGNEKLFF,TGTGCCAGCAGCCTCAATCTTGGGACAGGGAATGAAAAACTGTTTTTT
once,TRBV7-3,TRBD2,TRBJ2-1,CASSLLAGGIDEQFF,TGTGCCAGCAGCCTCTTGGCGGGGGGTATCGATGAGCAGTTCTTC
NA,TRBV12-5,NA,TRBJ1-4,CASGFAARNDEKLFF,TGTGCTAGTGGTTTTGCCGCCAGGAACGATGAAAAACTGTTTTTT
once,TRBV2,NA,TRBJ1-4,CASRAGILNWDSEKLFF,TGTGCCAGCAGGGCCGGGATCCTAAATTGGGACTCCGAAAAACTGTTTTTT